The TCR beta chain described here comes from a study of T-cell reconstitution after alpha-beta-depleted transplantation in children. Whole-study results and caveats: High day-60 TCRbeta diversity in some patients came from surviving recipient T cells and thymic progenitors. At the one-year point after transplant, T-cell counts and TCRbeta diversity were found to come mostly from T cells that had been newly produced.

It was with unique molecular identifiers that the TCRbeta library was prepared. MiXCR was run by TCRdb on the PCR reads, yielding one entry per CDR3 protein. This table holds roughly 340,000 distinct CDR3 sequences, roughly 16% found once. Details on this clonotype: The antigen is unknown.

This material consisted of PBMCs, mostly from graft donor cells, taken 360 days after TCRalphabeta/CD19-depleted stem cell transplant. This clonotype was sampled from a male patient under 10 years old who had a stem cell transplant for acute lymphoblastic leukemia, so the T cells may come from the graft donor.

This CDR3 is CASSPDRGAKTQYF. The CDR3 DNA follows: TGTGCCAGCTCACCGGACAGGGGGGCAAAGACCCAGTACTTC. The rearrangement uses TRBV18 and TRBJ2-5; TRBD1 agrees at 10 bases. Germline CDR1 reads KGHSH; CDR2 reads LQKENI. The CDR3 is 14 amino acids. V shed 3 bases, J shed 6 bases, and the junction held 4 bases outside the gene matches.